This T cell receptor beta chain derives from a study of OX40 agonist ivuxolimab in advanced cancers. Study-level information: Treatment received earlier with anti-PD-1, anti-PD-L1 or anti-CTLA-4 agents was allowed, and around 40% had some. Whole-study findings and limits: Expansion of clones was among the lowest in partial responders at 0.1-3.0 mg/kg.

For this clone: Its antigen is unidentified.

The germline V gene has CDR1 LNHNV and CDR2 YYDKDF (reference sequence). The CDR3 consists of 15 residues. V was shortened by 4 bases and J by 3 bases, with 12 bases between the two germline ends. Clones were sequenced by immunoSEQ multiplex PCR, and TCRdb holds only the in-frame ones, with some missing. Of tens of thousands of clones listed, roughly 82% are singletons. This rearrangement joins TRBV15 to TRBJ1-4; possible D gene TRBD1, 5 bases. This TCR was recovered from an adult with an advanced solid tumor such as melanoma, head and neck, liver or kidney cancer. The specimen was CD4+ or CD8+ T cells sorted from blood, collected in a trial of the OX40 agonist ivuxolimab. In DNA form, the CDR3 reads TGTGCCACCAGCACCCGACGGACATCTAATGAAAAACTGTTTTTT. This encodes CATSTRRTSNEKLFF.